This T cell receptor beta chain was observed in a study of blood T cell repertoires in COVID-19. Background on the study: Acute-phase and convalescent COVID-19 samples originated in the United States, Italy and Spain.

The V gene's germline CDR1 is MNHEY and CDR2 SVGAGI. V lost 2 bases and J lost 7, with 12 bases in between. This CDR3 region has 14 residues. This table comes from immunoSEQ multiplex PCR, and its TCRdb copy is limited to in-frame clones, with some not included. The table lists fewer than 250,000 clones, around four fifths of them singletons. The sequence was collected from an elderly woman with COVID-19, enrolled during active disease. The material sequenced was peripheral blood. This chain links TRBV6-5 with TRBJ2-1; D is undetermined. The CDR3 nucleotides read TGTGCCAGCAGTTACGCCGGCAGGCAGAATGAGCAGTTCTTC. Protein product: CASSYAGRQNEQFF.